The 14 T cell receptor beta chains presented below share a single source sample, sequenced in a study of blood T cell repertoires in COVID-19. Generated by immunoSEQ multiplex PCR, the TCRdb table keeps only in-frame clones and is missing some. The data contain approximately 220,000 clones, roughly 84% of them singletons. Sequencing input: peripheral blood. The receptors were sampled from a woman aged 55-75 years who had recovered from COVID-19.

In nucleotides, the CDR3 is TGTGCCAGCAGTTTACTGACAGGGGGCACTGAAGCTTTCTTT. Translation gives CASSLLTGGTEAFF. The rearrangement joins TRBV27 to TRBJ1-1; 9 bases agree with TRBD1. This CDR3 region has 14 residues. Per germline, CDR1 MNHEY and CDR2 SMNVEV (reference sequence). V lost 2 bases, J lost 4 bases, and 2 bases stayed unmatched.

This chain connects TRBV4-2 to TRBJ2-7; D is unclear. The CDR3 extends over 15 amino acids. Germline CDR1 and CDR2: LGHNA and YNFKEQ. V was trimmed by 5 bases and J by 6 bases, leaving 20 bases between them. CDR3: CASSSPTTTGSEQYF. The CDR3 DNA sequence: TGTGCCAGCAGCTCTCCCACTACCACCGGCTCCGAGCAGTACTTC.

The chain has TRBV3-1 (or the pseudogene TRBV3-2) and TRBJ2-6, with 9 positions matching TRBD2. CDR3 length equals 18 residues. V was clipped by 4 bases and J by 0 bases; unmatched bases: 7. Germline CDR1 is LGHDT and CDR2 is YNNKEL (reference sequence). CDR3 sequence (DNA): TGTGCCAGCAGCCGCTGGGCTAGCGGGGACTCTGGGGCCAACGTCCTGACTTTC. It translates to CASSRWASGDSGANVLTF.

V gene TRBV19 combines with J gene TRBJ2-1, with a possible D match to TRBD1 (6 bases). V was cut by 1 base and J by 3 bases, with 10 bases left in between. Germline lookup yields CDR1 LNHDA and CDR2 SQIVND (reference sequence). The CDR3 spans 15 residues. As DNA, the CDR3 is TGTGCCAGTAGTATAGGTACGACAGGCTACAATGAGCAGTTCTTC. It is translated as CASSIGTTGYNEQFF.

The rearrangement links TRBV4-1 to TRBJ2-3, with 12 bases aligning to TRBD2. With 4 bases clipped from V and 4 bases from J, the junction kept 12 bases outside the gene matches. This CDR3 is 18 amino acids long. Germline V CDR1 and CDR2: MGHRA, YSYEKL. CDR3 DNA sequence: TGCGCCAGCAGCCGGGCTCCTAGCGGGGGGGCTGGCGCAGATACGCAGTATTTT. It specifies CASSRAPSGGAGADTQYF.

The chain recombines TRBV6-2 or TRBV6-3 with TRBJ2-7; 7 bases are shared with TRBD1. CDR3 length equals 14 residues. Germline values: CDR1 MNHEY, CDR2 SVGEGT. Losses at the gene ends were 4 bases for V and 0 bases for J; bases not matched to a gene: 3. CDR3 sequence (DNA): TGTGCCAGCAGTTGGACAGGAATCTCCTACGAGCAGTACTTC. It specifies CASSWTGISYEQYF.

This chain links TRBV9 with TRBJ1-2, with 8 bases matching TRBD1. The CDR3 is 16 residues long. CDR1 and CDR2 (germline): SGDLS, YYNGEE. The V gene end was trimmed by 4 bases and the J gene end by 3 bases; junction bases not matched to a gene: 11. The chain's CDR3 is CASSLTGTGSYYGYTF. DNA of the CDR3: TGTGCCAGCAGCTTGACCGGGACAGGTAGTTACTATGGCTACACCTTC.

The genes are TRBV19 and TRBJ2-7, with D possibly being TRBD1 (6 bases). The CDR3 is 16 amino acids. V was shortened by 3 bases and J by 2 bases, with 17 bases between the two germline ends. The germline V gene has CDR1 LNHDA and CDR2 SQIVND (reference sequence). The CDR3 nucleotides are TGTGCCAGTAGTATTTATGGGACAACGCCCCCCTACGAGCAGTACTTC. Residues: CASSIYGTTPPYEQYF.

This chain links TRBV4-2 with TRBJ1-6; D gene ambiguous. Germline V lookup: CDR1 LGHNA, CDR2 YNFKEQ. Deletions cut 0 bases from V and 9 bases from J, with 12 bases between. The CDR3 totals 15 residues. DNA of the CDR3: TGTGCCAGCAGCCAAGACCCGGGGAATGCTTCACCCCTCCACTTT. This codes for CASSQDPGNASPLHF.

This chain uses TRBV18 with TRBJ2-1, with D possibly matching TRBD2 (6 bases). Trimming removed 3 bases from V and 0 bases from J, with 12 bases in between. This CDR3 has 16 amino acids. Germline V CDR1 and CDR2: KGHSH, LQKENI. The CDR3 sequence: CASSPSAGSSYNEQFF. The DNA for the CDR3 is TGTGCCAGCTCACCTTCGGCGGGGAGCTCCTACAATGAGCAGTTCTTC.

The chain employs TRBV6-2 or TRBV6-3 and TRBJ1-3; TRBD1 agrees at 9 bases. Germline V gene lookup returns CDR1 MNHEY and CDR2 SVGEGT. The V segment lost 0 bases and the J segment 2 bases; nucleotides outside the gene matches: 2. There are 16 residues in the CDR3. In nucleotides, the CDR3 is TGTGCCAGCAGTTACTCCTGGACAGGGGCTGGAAACACCATATATTTT. As protein: CASSYSWTGAGNTIYF.

CDR3 coding DNA: TGCGCCAGCAGATTCGGAGTGTATGGCTACACCTTC. The encoded protein is CASRFGVYGYTF. V is TRBV5-1 and J is TRBJ1-2; no definite D call. Germline loops: CDR1 SGHRS, CDR2 YFSETQ. Trimming stripped 5 bases from V and 5 bases from J, with 10 bases between. The CDR3 totals 12 residues.

V and J are TRBV30 and TRBJ2-2; no clear D. CDR1 GTSNPN and CDR2 SVGIG come from the germline V gene (reference sequence). V dropped 0 bases and J dropped 6 bases, with 5 bases sitting between them. This CDR3 comprises 12 residues. The CDR3 spells CAWSVRSGELFF. The CDR3, as DNA: TGTGCCTGGAGTGTACGGTCCGGGGAGCTGTTTTTT.

The chain is built from TRBV18 and TRBJ2-2, with 7 bases matching TRBD1. With 8 bases clipped from V and 1 base from J, the junction kept 4 bases outside the gene matches. The length of the CDR3 is 14 residues. Looked up from germline, CDR1 is KGHSH and CDR2 is LQKENI. The CDR3 protein is CASRGTENTGELFF. The CDR3 region has the DNA TGTGCCAGCCGTGGGACAGAGAACACCGGGGAGCTGTTTTTT. Full variable domain (rest looked up from reference TRBV18 and TRBJ2-2): NAGVMQNPRHLVRRRGQEARLRCSPMKGHSHVYWYRQLPEEGLKFMVYLQKENIIDESGMPKERFSAEFPKEGPSILRIQQVVRGDSAAYFCASRGTENTGELFFGEGSRLTVL.